A single sample gave rise to the 17 T cell receptor beta chains below, sequenced in a study of cytomegalovirus exposure and HLA in healthy donors. 60 Vbeta and 13 Jbeta primers were used in PCR. Profiled with immunoSEQ multiplex PCR; TCRdb holds only in-frame clones, not every one. Its clone listing holds some 75,000 clones. The sample consisted of PBMCs. All receptors come from a boy between 10 and 17 years old in good health and CMV-seronegative.

The chain recombines TRBV14 with TRBJ2-5, with 10 nucleotides matching TRBD1. The junction had 3 bases not matched to a gene; V was cut back by 4 bases and J by 4 bases. CDR3 length equals 14 residues. Germline CDR1 reads SGHDN; CDR2 reads FVKESK. DNA of the CDR3: TGTGCCAGCAGCCCGCGGACAGGGGGAGAGACCCAGTACTTC. It is translated as CASSPRTGGETQYF.

The chain couples TRBV30 to TRBJ1-3; D gene ambiguous. This CDR3 comprises 13 residues. V lost 2 bases and J lost 4, with 9 bases in between. The germline V gene encodes CDR1 GTSNPN and CDR2 SVGIG (reference sequence). The CDR3 protein is CAWSLTAGNTIYF. The DNA of the CDR3 is TGTGCCTGGAGTTTAACTGCGGGAAACACCATATATTTT.

This chain joins TRBV30 and TRBJ1-2; D ambiguous. This CDR3 spans 13 amino acids. Deletions cut 1 base from V and 11 bases from J, with 17 bases between. Germline CDR1 GTSNPN, CDR2 SVGIG (reference sequence). The CDR3 nucleotides read TGTGCCTGGAGTGAGAGCTCGGGTCTCTCATACACCTTC. Protein sequence: CAWSESSGLSYTF. Supplemented by reference TRBV30 and TRBJ1-2, the full variable domain reads SQTIHQWPATLVQPVGSPLSLECTVEGTSNPNLYWYRQAAGRGLQLLFYSVGIGQISSEVPQNLSASRPQDRQFILSSKKLLLSDSGFYLCAWSESSGLSYTFGSGTRLTVV.

This CDR3 is CASSPGTDSFDVLTF. DNA for the CDR3: TGTGCCAGCAGCCCCGGGACTGACTCTTTTGACGTCCTGACTTTC. The chain recombines TRBV7-3 with TRBJ2-6, with D tentatively TRBD2 (6 bases). V was clipped by 5 bases and J by 11 bases, with 19 bases between them. CDR1 and CDR2 (germline): SGHTA, FQGTGA. The CDR3 runs 15 residues.

The chain carries TRBV15 and TRBJ2-7; 9 nucleotides align to TRBD1. Germline lookup yields CDR1 LNHNV and CDR2 YYDKDF (reference sequence). The CDR3 runs 14 residues. V trimming: 1 base; J trimming: 4 bases; junction bases outside the gene matches: 2. CDR3 sequence (DNA): TGTGCCACCAGCAGAGGGGGACAGGGATACGAGCAGTACTTC. This translates into CATSRGGQGYEQYF.

The V gene is TRBV15, the J gene TRBJ2-1; D ambiguous. Trimming cost V 0 bases and J 0 bases, with 6 bases left between them. CDR3 length equals 15 residues. The germline CDR1 and CDR2 sequences are LNHNV and YYDKDF (reference sequence). CDR3: CATSRDRGSYNEQFF. CDR3 DNA sequence: TGTGCCACCAGCAGAGATCGAGGCTCCTACAATGAGCAGTTCTTC.

This chain uses TRBV29-1 with TRBJ2-5; tentative D call: TRBD2 (7 bases). Trimming left V 3 bases short and J 5 bases short, with 10 bases between. Germline V gene lookup returns CDR1 SQVTM and CDR2 ANQGSEA. The CDR3 spans 12 residues. Written as DNA, the CDR3 is TGCAGCGTTGATAGGGGGGGGGAGACCCAGTACTTC. This translates into CSVDRGGETQYF.

The CDR3 region has the DNA TGTGCCAGCAGCCCGGTAGCAGGGGCAACCTATGGCTACACCTTC. It encodes CASSPVAGATYGYTF. The chain recombines TRBV5-4 with TRBJ1-2; a weak D match, TRBD1 (6 bases). Trimming pared 4 bases from V and 4 bases from J, leaving 17 bases between. The germline CDR1 and CDR2 sequences are SGHNT and YYREEE (reference sequence). The CDR3 length is 15 residues.

This CDR3 reads CASSGSGGAGTGELFF. Here the CDR3 DNA reads TGTGCCAGCAGTGGGAGCGGGGGGGCTGGCACCGGGGAGCTGTTTTTT. The chain links TRBV6-1 to TRBJ2-2, with 10 nucleotides matching TRBD2. This CDR3 region has 16 residues. J gave up 4 bases and V 4 bases, and 6 bases lay outside the gene matches. Germline CDR1 reads MNHNS; CDR2 reads SASEGT.

The chain combines TRBV29-1 with TRBJ1-5, with unresolved D. The CDR3 contains 13 residues. Germline V gene data show CDR1 as SQVTM and CDR2 as ANQGSEA. V lost 3 bases, J lost 0 bases, and 6 bases lay in between. The CDR3 nucleotides read TGCAGCGTTGATCCTAATAGCAATCAGCCCCAGCATTTT. This translates into CSVDPNSNQPQHF.

The chain carries TRBV4-1 and TRBJ2-1, with TRBD2 matching 11 bases. The J segment lost 15 bases and the V segment lost 0 bases, leaving 13 bases of the junction unmatched. The CDR3 spans 16 residues. The germline V gene encodes CDR1 MGHRA and CDR2 YSYEKL. CDR3 sequence: CASSQEAVAGGLVPFF. The CDR3 bases are TGCGCCAGCAGCCAAGAGGCGGTAGCGGGGGGGCTCGTGCCGTTCTTC.

The rearrangement uses TRBV6-6 and TRBJ1-2, with a tentative D call TRBD1 (5 bases). CDR1 and CDR2 from the germline V gene are MNHNY and SVGAGI (reference sequence). This CDR3 has 14 amino acids. V was trimmed by 6 bases and J by 0 bases, leaving 11 bases between them. CDR3 loop: CASSPRTSNYGYTF. CDR3 sequence (DNA): TGTGCCAGCAGCCCTAGGACATCTAACTATGGCTACACCTTC.

The chain couples TRBV6-1 to TRBJ2-7, with D possibly matching TRBD1 (5 bases). V gave up 5 bases and J gave up 2 bases, with 13 bases separating them. This CDR3 has 14 amino acids. Germline values: CDR1 MNHNS, CDR2 SASEGT. The CDR3 nucleotides are TGTGCCAGCAGTCTCCGGAAAGGGGCCTACGAGCAGTACTTC. Protein product: CASSLRKGAYEQYF.

This chain uses TRBV19 with TRBJ2-1, with a possible D match to TRBD2 (6 bases). V lost 1 base and J lost 6, with 22 bases in between. The CDR3 is 18 residues long. Germline values: CDR1 LNHDA, CDR2 SQIVND (reference sequence). CDR3 DNA sequence: TGTGCCAGTAGTATAGCTCGCCAACGGGGGTCCCCCGGCAATGAGCAGTTCTTC. The encoded protein is CASSIARQRGSPGNEQFF. Looking up the rest from reference TRBV19 and TRBJ2-1 gives the full variable domain: DGGITQSPKYLFRKEGQNVTLSCEQNLNHDAMYWYRQDPGQGLRLIYYSQIVNDFQKGDIAEGYSVSREKKESFPLTVTSAQKNPTAFYLCASSIARQRGSPGNEQFFGPGTRLTVL.

The chain uses TRBV9 and TRBJ2-5, with 10 bases fitting TRBD1. V shed 0 bases and J 4 bases; nucleotides not matched to a gene: 3. The CDR3 runs to 15 residues. Germline values: CDR1 SGDLS, CDR2 YYNGEE. Here the CDR3 DNA reads TGTGCCAGCAGCGTAGTGACAGGGGGCGGAGAGACCCAGTACTTC. Translated, it gives CASSVVTGGGETQYF. The full variable domain, its missing parts supplied by reference TRBV9 and TRBJ2-5, is DSGVTQTPKHLITATGQRVTLRCSPRSGDLSVYWYQQSLDQGLQFLIQYYNGEERAKGNILERFSAQQFPDLHSELNLSSLELGDSALYFCASSVVTGGGETQYFGPGTRLLVL.

V and J are TRBV4-2 and TRBJ2-1; 10 bases line up with TRBD2. After removal of 2 bases from V and 8 bases from J, the junction contained 9 bases not matched to a gene. Germline-derived CDR1 and CDR2 are LGHNA and YNFKEQ. CDR3 length equals 16 residues. The CDR3 nucleotides read TGTGCCAGCAGCCAAAGAGCTAGCGGGAGACTGGATGAGCAGTTCTTC. Its protein product is CASSQRASGRLDEQFF.

V gene TRBV6-5 combines with J gene TRBJ2-7, with D tentatively TRBD1 (5 bases). The germline V gene encodes CDR1 MNHEY and CDR2 SVGAGI. This CDR3 is 15 amino acids long. V was trimmed by 6 bases and J by 2 bases, leaving 17 bases between them. The CDR3 loop is CASSLSTGIAYEQYF. The CDR3 DNA follows: TGTGCCAGCAGCCTCTCAACAGGTATCGCCTACGAGCAGTACTTC.